The 19 T cell receptor beta chains below all came from one sample that was sequenced in a study of T cell responses to AZD1222 COVID-19 vaccine. Sequencing was performed with immunoSEQ multiplex PCR; in TCRdb, only in-frame clones are kept and a portion is missing. Among around 220,000 clones listed, about 94% were seen once. The sequenced sample was peripheral blood, obtained 28 days after the second dose of the MenACWY control vaccine. The receptors were sampled from an adult who received the MenACWY meningococcal vaccine as a control.

This rearrangement joins TRBV7-9 to TRBJ2-1; 7 bases are shared with TRBD2. The CDR3 spans 15 residues. Germline V gene lookup returns CDR1 SEHNR and CDR2 FQNEAQ (reference sequence). V shed 4 bases, J shed 3 bases, and the junction held 6 bases outside the gene matches. The CDR3 loop reads CASSSKLALYNEQFF. DNA of the CDR3: TGTGCCAGCAGCTCAAAACTAGCGCTCTACAATGAGCAGTTCTTC.

This clone showed up just once. The chain joins TRBV18 to TRBJ2-1; TRBD2 is a possible D gene (5 bases). The CDR3 runs 14 residues. Trimming removed 8 bases at V and 9 bases at J, with 20 bases between. Per germline, CDR1 KGHSH and CDR2 LQKENI. The CDR3 region has the DNA TGTGCCAGCACCTCGGGATTCTCAAATGGTGAGCAGTTCTTC. It specifies CASTSGFSNGEQFF.

J is TRBJ1-1 and V is TRBV2; D ambiguous. The V gene lost 6 bases and the J gene lost 1 base, with 6 bases spanning the gap. CDR3 length: 12 residues. Germline-derived CDR1 and CDR2 are SNHLY and FYNNEI. The CDR3 DNA sequence: TGTGCCAGCAGCCCCGGGAACACTGAAGCTTTCTTT. Residues: CASSPGNTEAFF.

This chain links TRBV6-2 or TRBV6-3 with TRBJ1-5; TRBD1 matches at 8 bases. The CDR3 length is 17 residues. Germline CDR1 and CDR2: MNHEY and SVGEGT. J was trimmed by 2 bases and V by 5 bases; bases with no gene match: 11. The CDR3 DNA reads TGTGCCAGCAGTCTGGCAGGGGGCCAAGTTGGCAATCAGCCCCAGCATTTT. This gives the protein CASSLAGGQVGNQPQHF.

The chain has TRBV28 and TRBJ1-1; D is unresolved. The CDR3 has 14 amino acids. From germline, CDR1 is MDHEN and CDR2 SYDVKM. V lost 4 bases and J lost 8, with 17 bases in between. The CDR3 DNA reads as TGTGCCAGCAGTTCCAAGGGCTTTAGGCGAGAAGCTTTCTTT. Translated: CASSSKGFRREAFF.

The chain is built from TRBV5-4 and TRBJ2-7, with D unclear. The CDR3 has 13 residues. V was cut by 1 base and J by 0 bases, with 5 bases left in between. The germline gives CDR1 SGHNT, CDR2 YYREEE (reference sequence). As DNA, the CDR3 is TGTGCCAGCAGCTTGCCCAGCTCCTACGAGCAGTACTTC. Protein product: CASSLPSSYEQYF. The full variable domain, in which reference TRBV5-4 and TRBJ2-7 provide the parts outside the CDR3, is ETGVTQSPTHLIKTRGQQVTLRCSSQSGHNTVSWYQQALGQGPQFIFQYYREEENGRGNFPPRFSGLQFPNYSSELNVNALELDDSALYLCASSLPSSYEQYFGPGTRLTVT.

Concerning this clone itself: This specimen includes other DNA sequences encoding the same CDR3. The chain links TRBV5-6 to TRBJ1-3; TRBD1 agrees at 7 bases. Germline lookup yields CDR1 SGHDT and CDR2 YYEEEE. This CDR3 region has 14 residues. V trimming: 4 bases; J trimming: 2 bases; junction bases outside the gene matches: 3. Written as DNA, the CDR3 is TGTGCCAGCAGCCTAAGGGGGCCTGGAAACACCATATATTTT. It specifies CASSLRGPGNTIYF.

This clone was detected once. The CDR3 region is CAWSKGGTGGDEQYF. The CDR3 DNA sequence: TGTGCCTGGAGTAAAGGGGGGACAGGGGGAGACGAGCAGTACTTC. V gene TRBV30 combines with J gene TRBJ2-7; 11 nucleotides agree with TRBD1. The CDR3 has 15 amino acids. Germline V lookup: CDR1 GTSNPN, CDR2 SVGIG (reference sequence). With 2 bases clipped from V and 5 bases from J, the junction kept 8 bases outside the gene matches.

The chain carries TRBV7-9 and TRBJ2-7; D remains unclear. Germline CDR1 and CDR2: SEHNR and FQNEAQ (reference sequence). The CDR3 runs to 12 residues. Trimming took off 5 bases at V and 5 bases at J, with 10 bases between the two ends. This CDR3 reads CASSRGQNEQYF. CDR3 DNA: TGTGCCAGCAGCCGTGGCCAAAACGAGCAGTACTTC.

The V and J genes are TRBV10-3 and TRBJ2-7; D may be TRBD1 (6 bases). Trimming cost V 2 bases and J 5 bases, with 10 bases left between them. Germline V gene lookup returns CDR1 ENHRY and CDR2 SYGVKD. The CDR3 is made up of 13 amino acids. CDR3 sequence reads: CAISEAQGDEQYF. The CDR3 nucleotides read TGTGCCATCAGTGAGGCACAGGGAGACGAGCAGTACTTC.

This chain connects TRBV27 to TRBJ2-5; D remains unclear. The CDR3 consists of 12 residues. The germline V gene encodes CDR1 MNHEY and CDR2 SMNVEV (reference sequence). V was pared by 2 bases and J by 2 bases, with 3 bases between. The CDR3, as DNA: TGTGCCAGCAGTTTAGATCAAGAGACCCAGTACTTC. As protein: CASSLDQETQYF.

V usage is TRBV4-1 and J usage is TRBJ2-7, with a tentative D call TRBD1 (6 bases). The CDR3 spans 14 residues. Trimming left V 0 bases short and J 7 bases short, with 13 bases between. The germline CDR1 and CDR2 sequences are MGHRA and YSYEKL. The CDR3 loop is CASSQDWGRGEQYF. The CDR3 DNA follows: TGCGCCAGCAGCCAAGATTGGGGTAGGGGGGAGCAGTACTTC.

This clone was detected only a few times. This chain links TRBV2 with TRBJ2-3; D is possibly TRBD2 (5 bases). Trimming removed 6 bases from V and 0 bases from J, with 13 bases in between. Germline values: CDR1 SNHLY, CDR2 FYNNEI. This CDR3 is 15 amino acids long. The CDR3 sequence is CASSAGMSSTDTQYF. DNA for the CDR3: TGTGCCAGCAGCGCCGGGATGTCTAGCACAGATACGCAGTATTTT.

V is TRBV28 and J is TRBJ1-4; 8 bases fit TRBD1. Trimming at V came to 6 bases and at J to 5 bases, leaving 2 bases not matched to a gene. Looked up from germline, CDR1 is MDHEN and CDR2 is SYDVKM. This CDR3 is 13 amino acids long. CDR3 amino acids: CASRTGENEKLFF. The CDR3, as DNA: TGTGCCAGCAGGACAGGGGAAAATGAAAAACTGTTTTTT.

The V and J genes are TRBV9 and TRBJ2-1; D is uncertain. The CDR3 runs to 14 residues. V was pared by 2 bases and J by 8 bases, with 14 bases between. CDR1 and CDR2 from the germline V gene are SGDLS and YYNGEE. The chain's CDR3 is CASSVGLQPDEQFF. The CDR3 DNA follows: TGTGCCAGCAGCGTGGGCCTACAACCGGATGAGCAGTTCTTC.

The V call is TRBV10-3, the J call TRBJ1-1; D not resolved. V lost 3 bases and J 5 bases, leaving 10 bases between the germline ends. CDR3 length equals 13 residues. Germline assignment: CDR1 ENHRY and CDR2 SYGVKD. The chain's CDR3 is CAISEFRETEAFF. CDR3 sequence (DNA): TGTGCCATCAGTGAATTCCGCGAGACTGAAGCTTTCTTT.

The rearrangement links TRBV5-1 to TRBJ2-6; no definite D call. The V gene's germline CDR1 is SGHRS and CDR2 YFSETQ. The V and J ends lost 0 bases and 2 bases respectively, with 9 bases between them. The CDR3 runs 16 residues. The CDR3 nucleotides are TGCGCCAGCAGCTTGGGTGGCAGTACTGGGGCCAACGTCCTGACTTTC. Translation: CASSLGGSTGANVLTF.

The chain couples TRBV7-9 to TRBJ2-2; D is perhaps TRBD2 (6 bases). The ends were cut back, 5 bases at V and 4 bases at J, with 17 bases in the middle. The CDR3 spans 16 residues. Germline V lookup: CDR1 SEHNR, CDR2 FQNEAQ (reference sequence). This CDR3 is CASSRRASDRTGELFF. CDR3 bases: TGTGCCAGCAGCCGTCGAGCTAGCGATCGCACCGGGGAGCTGTTTTTT.

CDR3 DNA sequence: TGTGCCAGCAGCCAAAGCAGGACAGGGCAAAGGCAGTACTTC. It is translated as CASSQSRTGQRQYF. The gene calls are TRBV3-1 (or the pseudogene TRBV3-2) and TRBJ2-7, with 8 nucleotides matching TRBD1. Trimming at V came to 2 bases and at J to 9 bases, leaving 9 bases not matched to a gene. The CDR3 totals 14 residues. Germline V lookup: CDR1 LGHDT, CDR2 YNNKEL (reference sequence).